This TCR beta chain was captured in a study of tumour-infiltrating T cells in Burkitt lymphoma. Study information: Patients covered every epidemiological subtype of Burkitt lymphoma. Productive clonality predicted overall and progression-free survival.

By share of the sample, this clone is large. Antigen specificity is unknown. Study conclusions and caveats: Public clonotypes, several, appeared across numerous Burkitt lymphoma patients.

Measured with immunoSEQ multiplex PCR; TCRdb has only the in-frame clones, and not every one. The sample holds about 260 clones, about a sixth seen once. The TCR sequence derives from a human donor with relapsed Burkitt lymphoma. The sample was tumor tissue from a relapse.

The CDR3 loop reads CASSFSQGKGEKLFF. The DNA for the CDR3 is TGTGCCAGCAGCTTCTCACAGGGGAAAGGTGAAAAACTGTTTTTT. The V gene is TRBV9, the J gene TRBJ1-4; TRBD1 matches 7 bases. Germline trimming cut 4 bases from V and 7 bases from J; bases unmatched to any gene: 10. The CDR3 totals 15 residues. The germline gives CDR1 SGDLS, CDR2 YYNGEE.